This T cell receptor (beta chain) is drawn from a study of patients and donors after allogeneic stem cell transplantation. This clonotype was observed many times. From the RT-PCR reads, TCRdb called clonotypes with MiXCR, one entry per CDR3 protein. The table lists roughly 250,000 distinct CDR3 sequences, 13% to 15% of them singletons. This CDR3 comprises 14 residues. CDR1 and CDR2 (germline): SSHAT, FNYEAQ (reference sequence). With 5 bases clipped from V and 8 bases from J, the junction kept 8 bases outside the gene matches. The chain uses TRBV7-7 and TRBJ2-1; 8 nucleotides align to TRBD2. Sequences were obtained from blood, either unsorted or a sorted T cell fraction (not recorded which). The receptor was isolated from a human donor who was either an allogeneic HSCT recipient or a stem cell or donor lymphocyte infusion donor (not recorded which). It is not recorded whose cells these are; they may come from a transplant donor. The CDR3 coding sequence is TGTGCCAGCAGCGAAGGGACTAGATTCGATGAGCAGTTCTTC. It codes for CASSEGTRFDEQFF.